The 10 T cell receptor beta chains presented below share a single source sample, sequenced in a study of patients and donors after allogeneic stem cell transplantation (dated by TCRdb to 2020 to 2021). The library was generated by RT-PCR. The sequencer listed for this sample is NextSeq 550. The public reads were run again by TCRdb, first through fastp at Q25 and then through MiXCR, and only productive beta chains were kept. Entries are consolidated by CDR3 protein sequence, retaining the most common genes and DNA. In all, the sample holds over 350,000 distinct CDR3 sequences, and 16% of those were seen once. The ten largest clones add up to over 6% of the sample. The sequencing input was blood, either unsorted or a sorted T cell fraction (not recorded which). The receptors stem from a human donor who was either an allogeneic HSCT recipient or a stem cell or donor lymphocyte infusion donor (not recorded which). It is not recorded whose cells these are; they may come from a transplant donor.

This chain uses TRBV2 with TRBJ2-7, with D possibly being TRBD1 (5 bases). The V gene lost 3 bases and the J gene lost 1 base, with 7 bases spanning the gap. The CDR3 totals 13 residues. CDR1 and CDR2 (germline): SNHLY, FYNNEI. Here the CDR3 reads CASSETVSYEQYF. In DNA, the CDR3 is TGTGCCAGCAGTGAGACAGTTTCCTACGAGCAGTACTTC.

This clonotype was detected a few times. V and J are TRBV30 and TRBJ1-1; 8 nucleotides agree with TRBD1. Germline loops: CDR1 GTSNPN, CDR2 SVGIG (reference sequence). The CDR3 consists of 16 residues. Losses at the gene ends were 8 bases for V and 4 bases for J; bases not matched to a gene: 18. As DNA, the CDR3 is TGTGCCCGGACAGGGCGGGGCCCTGGACTCAGCACTGAAGCTTTCTTT. Translating it yields CARTGRGPGLSTEAFF.

V gene TRBV7-2 combines with J gene TRBJ1-2, with D maybe TRBD1 (5 bases). CDR3 length equals 16 residues. Trimming left V 1 base short and J 5 bases short, with 17 bases between. Looked up from germline, CDR1 is SGHTA and CDR2 is FQGNSA. CDR3 residues: CASSLVAGLLGYGYTF. Written as DNA, the CDR3 is TGTGCCAGCAGCTTAGTAGCAGGGCTCCTAGGGTATGGCTACACCTTC.

J is TRBJ2-3 and V is TRBV6-5; no firm D call. The CDR3 spans 14 residues. V was trimmed by 0 bases and J by 4 bases, leaving 8 bases between them. The V gene's germline CDR1 is MNHEY and CDR2 SVGAGI. Here the CDR3 reads CASSYSGFADTQYF. CDR3 bases: TGTGCCAGCAGTTACTCTGGGTTCGCAGATACGCAGTATTTT.

This clonotype was detected many times. This chain links TRBV10-3 with TRBJ2-6; D not certain. The CDR3 totals 15 residues. Germline V gene lookup returns CDR1 ENHRY and CDR2 SYGVKD. V lost 6 bases to trimming and J lost 7 bases, with 16 bases between them. DNA of the CDR3: TGTGCCATCAGGCAAGCAGGTTGTAGTGCCAACGTCCTGACTTTC. It specifies CAIRQAGCSANVLTF.

This clonotype was recorded at least ten times. The CDR3 nucleotides are TGCAGCGTTGCGGGGGGCGGCAACTATGGCTACACCTTC. It specifies CSVAGGGNYGYTF. This sequence joins TRBV29-1 and TRBJ1-2, with a weak D call TRBD1 (6 bases). The CDR3 runs 13 residues. V was clipped by 4 bases and J by 2 bases, with 11 bases between them. CDR1 is SQVTM and CDR2 is ANQGSEA in the germline V gene.

V is TRBV12-3 or TRBV12-4 and J is TRBJ1-1; unclear D gene. CDR3 length: 16 amino acids. V dropped 1 base and J dropped 1 base, with 13 bases sitting between them. As DNA, the CDR3 is TGTGCCAGCAGTTTAGAGCCAGGTCGGACGAACACTGAAGCTTTCTTT. Its translation is CASSLEPGRTNTEAFF.

This clonotype occurred a few times. The chain couples TRBV7-9 to TRBJ2-7, with unresolved D. CDR1 SEHNR and CDR2 FQNEAQ come from the germline V gene (reference sequence). With 3 bases removed from V and 2 bases from J, the gap between germline ends came to 8 bases. CDR3 length equals 13 residues. CDR3: CASSLMGTYEQYF. In DNA form, the CDR3 reads TGTGCCAGCAGCTTGATGGGAACCTACGAGCAGTACTTC.

This clonotype was seen only a few times. V usage is TRBV27 and J usage is TRBJ1-2, with TRBD1 matching over 10 bases. With 7 bases clipped from V and 7 bases from J, the junction kept 6 bases outside the gene matches. Germline-derived CDR1 and CDR2 are MNHEY and SMNVEV (reference sequence). CDR3 size: 13 residues. CDR3 in amino acids: CASTYRTGGGYTF. DNA of the CDR3: TGTGCCAGCACCTATCGGACAGGGGGTGGCTACACCTTC.

This clonotype was seen ten or more times. The chain has TRBV7-9 and TRBJ2-1; 8 positions agree with TRBD1. CDR1 is SEHNR and CDR2 is FQNEAQ in the germline V gene (reference sequence). V lost 2 bases and J lost 8; bases outside the gene matches: 8. The CDR3 runs 15 residues. The CDR3 nucleotides are TGTGCCAGCAGCTTATTAGGACAGGGTAACGATGAGCAGTTCTTC. It specifies CASSLLGQGNDEQFF.